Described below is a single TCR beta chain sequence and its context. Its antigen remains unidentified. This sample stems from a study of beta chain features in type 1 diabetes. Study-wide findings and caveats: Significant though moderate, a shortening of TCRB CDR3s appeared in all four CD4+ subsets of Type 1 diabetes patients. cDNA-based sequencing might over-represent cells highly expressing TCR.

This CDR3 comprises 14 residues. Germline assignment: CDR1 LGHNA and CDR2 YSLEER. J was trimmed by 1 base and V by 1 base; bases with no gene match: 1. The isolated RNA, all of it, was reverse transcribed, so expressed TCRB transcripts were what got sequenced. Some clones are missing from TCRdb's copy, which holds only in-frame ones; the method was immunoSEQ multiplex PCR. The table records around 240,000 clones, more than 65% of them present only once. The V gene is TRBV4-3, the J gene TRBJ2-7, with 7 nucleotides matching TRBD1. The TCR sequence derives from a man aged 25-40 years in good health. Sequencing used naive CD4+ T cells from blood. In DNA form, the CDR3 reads TGCGCCAGCAGCCAAGGACAGGGTTCCTACGAGCAGTACTTC. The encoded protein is CASSQGQGSYEQYF.